Listed below are T cell receptor beta chains from one sample, sequenced in a study of T-cell reconstitution after alpha-beta-depleted transplantation in children. One entry per CDR3 protein results from TCRdb running MiXCR on the PCR reads. The sample has 250,000 to 400,000 distinct CDR3 sequences; around 25% are singletons. The sample in question was PBMCs, mostly from graft donor cells, obtained 180 days after TCRalphabeta/CD19-depleted stem cell transplant. Receptor source: a male patient aged 5 to 17 who had a stem cell transplant for acute lymphoblastic leukemia, so the T cells may come from the graft donor. Both conserved end residues are part of each CDR3. A D gene is named only where the DNA matches it firmly. Where a row states a size, it is once, few, many or the class of an expanded clone; other rows omit it.

CDR3nt,CDR3aa,j_gene,abundance,d_gene,v_gene
TGTGCCAGCAGCTTGGACAGTAGACAAGAGACCCAGTACTTC,CASSLDSRQETQYF,TRBJ2-5,-,-,TRBV12-3/TRBV12-4
TGCAGTGCTAGCGGGAGGACTAGCTCCTACGAGCAGTACTTC,CSASGRTSSYEQYF,TRBJ2-7,-,TRBD2,TRBV20-1
TGCGCCAGCAGCTTGGGAAGGCACGAGCAGTACTTC,CASSLGRHEQYF,TRBJ2-7,few,-,TRBV5-1
TGTGCCAGCAGCTTTAGCGGGAGACCAGATACGCAGTATTTT,CASSFSGRPDTQYF,TRBJ2-3,many,TRBD2,TRBV7-6
TGTGCCAGCAGCGTAGGGGACCAGGGGGCGTTAGGGACTGAAGCTTTCTTT,CASSVGDQGALGTEAFF,TRBJ1-1,-,TRBD1,TRBV9
TGTGCCAGCAGCCAACGGGACAGGAATCAGCCCCAGCATTTT,CASSQRDRNQPQHF,TRBJ1-5,few,TRBD1,TRBV4-2
TGTGCCAGCAGCGCCGGACGGACTTCGGGAAACATTCAGTACTTC,CASSAGRTSGNIQYF,TRBJ2-4,-,-,TRBV6-4
TGTGCCAGCAGTTTTCGACTCACGGGAGGGCACAATGAGCAGTTCTTC,CASSFRLTGGHNEQFF,TRBJ2-1,-,TRBD2,TRBV28
TGTGCCAGCAGTTTAGGGCAGGCGTTTTACAATGAGCAGTTCTTC,CASSLGQAFYNEQFF,TRBJ2-1,-,-,TRBV12-3/TRBV12-4
TGTGCCAGCTCACCTCTCGCCTTGACCAATACACGCTCCTGGTTCGGGTCCTACAATGAGCAGTTCTTC,CASSPLALTNTRSWFGSYNEQFF,TRBJ2-1,few,-,TRBV18
TGCGCCAGCAGCTTGAGGACAGGGTGGGCTAATGAAAAACTGTTTTTT,CASSLRTGWANEKLFF,TRBJ1-4,few,TRBD1,TRBV5-1
TGCAGTGCTAGAGACATGAGGACTAGCGGGATCTACAATGAGCAGTTCTTC,CSARDMRTSGIYNEQFF,TRBJ2-1,few,TRBD2,TRBV20-1
TGTGCCAGCAGCAAAACGGAAGGAGGTCGTAGGGAGACCCAGTACTTC,CASSKTEGGRRETQYF,TRBJ2-5,-,-,TRBV21-1
TGTGCCAGCAGAGATAGCGGAAGACCTTACAATGAGCAGTTCTTC,CASRDSGRPYNEQFF,TRBJ2-1,-,-,TRBV6-1
TGCAGCGGAGACCCGGGACTAGCGCGCACAGATACGCAGTATTTT,CSGDPGLARTDTQYF,TRBJ2-3,few,TRBD2,TRBV29-1
TGTGCCAGCAGCTTGACAGGGAGGAGCTCCTACAATGAGCAGTTCTTC,CASSLTGRSSYNEQFF,TRBJ2-1,-,-,TRBV5-4
TGCGCCAGCAACATGGTAGGGGGCACCCACTACGAGCAGTACTTC,CASNMVGGTHYEQYF,TRBJ2-7,few,TRBD1,TRBV5-1
TGTGCCAGCAGCATCCGCTTGTACAATGAGCAGTTCTTC,CASSIRLYNEQFF,TRBJ2-1,few,-,TRBV12-3/TRBV12-4
TGCAGCGTTGGGACAGTCTATGGCTACACCTTC,CSVGTVYGYTF,TRBJ1-2,-,-,TRBV29-1
TGTGCCAGCAGTCAGGGGGCCCTCTATGGCTACACCTTC,CASSQGALYGYTF,TRBJ1-2,few,TRBD1,TRBV27
TGTGCCACCAGCAGTGAGCGACAGATTGGAAACTACGAGCAGTACTTC,CATSSERQIGNYEQYF,TRBJ2-7,-,-,TRBV15
TGCGCCAGCAGCCAAGATCGAGAATCCCAGTACTTC,CASSQDRESQYF,TRBJ2-4,few,-,TRBV4-1
TGCAGCCCTTGCATGAACACTGAAGCTTTCTTT,CSPCMNTEAFF,TRBJ1-1,-,-,TRBV29-1
TGTGCCAGCAGTGAAACCGGGACGGAGAATGAAAAACTGTTTTTT,CASSETGTENEKLFF,TRBJ1-4,-,-,TRBV6-1
TGTGCCAGCAGCCGCGGGGCTGCAGATACGCAGTATTTT,CASSRGAADTQYF,TRBJ2-3,-,-,TRBV5-4
TGTGCCAGCAGCTCTCACAGGGAAAATGAAAAACTGTTTTTT,CASSSHRENEKLFF,TRBJ1-4,-,-,TRBV3-1
TGCGCCAGCAGTCAGGACGGACCGGACTACGAGCAGTACTTC,CASSQDGPDYEQYF,TRBJ2-7,once,-,TRBV23-1
TGTGCCAGCAGCCACATGGACTCGAAAGAGACCCAGTACTTC,CASSHMDSKETQYF,TRBJ2-5,-,-,TRBV4-2
TGCAGTGCTAGAAGTAGCGGGGGGAAGGTGACGCAGTATTTT,CSARSSGGKVTQYF,TRBJ2-3,few,TRBD2,TRBV20-1
TGTGCCAGCAGCTTATCTGGGGAGACTACTGAAGCTTTCTTT,CASSLSGETTEAFF,TRBJ1-1,-,-,TRBV7-3
TGTGCCACCAGCAGAGGACAGGTTCCTAACTATGGCTACACCTTC,CATSRGQVPNYGYTF,TRBJ1-2,-,-,TRBV15
TGTGCCAGCAGCCGGAGGGCTAGCGGGATTCTTTGGAATGAGCAGTTCTTC,CASSRRASGILWNEQFF,TRBJ2-1,many,TRBD2,TRBV7-6
TGTGCCAGCAGCTCCTGGACAGGCCCCTCCTACGAGCAGTACTTC,CASSSWTGPSYEQYF,TRBJ2-7,-,TRBD1,TRBV7-7
TGCAGTGCCCCTGGGAGGGGGGATACGCAGTATTTT,CSAPGRGDTQYF,TRBJ2-3,-,-,TRBV20-1
TGCGCCAGCACCCTCCCCCGGATCAATGAGCAGTTCTTC,CASTLPRINEQFF,TRBJ2-1,-,-,TRBV5-1
TGTGCCAGCAGCCCGAGTCGACAGGGGAATGAAAAACTGTTTTTT,CASSPSRQGNEKLFF,TRBJ1-4,few,TRBD1,TRBV7-9
TGTGCCAGTTGTTTGGAGCCCGGGGAGCTGTTTTTT,CASCLEPGELFF,TRBJ2-2,-,-,TRBV19
TGCAGCGTTGTTCGCCGCAGTTTCGACGAGCAGTACTTC,CSVVRRSFDEQYF,TRBJ2-7,few,-,TRBV29-1
TGTGCCAGCAGTCCGGACAGGGGCGATCAGCCCCAGCATTTT,CASSPDRGDQPQHF,TRBJ1-5,few,TRBD1,TRBV6-1
TGTGCCAGCAGGCCCCTAGAAGCGGGAGGGCCGAGCCCCACAGATACGCAGTATTTT,CASRPLEAGGPSPTDTQYF,TRBJ2-3,few,TRBD2,TRBV9
TGTGCCAGCAGTTACACAGGGCTCCCCTACGAGCAGTACTTC,CASSYTGLPYEQYF,TRBJ2-7,few,-,TRBV28
TGTGCCAGCAGCTTAGGGCACGCCGAGCAGTACTTC,CASSLGHAEQYF,TRBJ2-7,few,-,TRBV7-9
TGTGCCAGCAGATCCTCAGACAGATACTACGAGCAGTACTTC,CASRSSDRYYEQYF,TRBJ2-7,-,-,TRBV7-9
TGTGCCAGCAGCTCGACAGTTAGCAATCAGCCCCAGCATTTT,CASSSTVSNQPQHF,TRBJ1-5,-,-,TRBV2
TGTGCCAGCAGCCAAGAAGCTAGCGTCTCCTACGAGCAGTACTTC,CASSQEASVSYEQYF,TRBJ2-7,-,-,TRBV3-1
TGCAGTGCTAAGACGGGAGGTAGCTACAATGAGCAGTTCTTC,CSAKTGGSYNEQFF,TRBJ2-1,-,TRBD2,TRBV20-1
TGTGCCAGCAGCCCGTGGGGTAATCAGCCCCAGCATTTT,CASSPWGNQPQHF,TRBJ1-5,-,-,TRBV7-2
TGCGCCAGCAGCTTGCCTGGGACTAGCGGGGGGTACAATGAGCAGTTCTTC,CASSLPGTSGGYNEQFF,TRBJ2-1,-,TRBD2,TRBV5-1
TGTGCCACCAGTGATCCCGGACTCAGGGGAGGAGATGAGCAGTACTTC,CATSDPGLRGGDEQYF,TRBJ2-7,-,-,TRBV24-1
TGCAGCGTTACCGGGGCCCCGTACCAAGAGACCCAGTACTTC,CSVTGAPYQETQYF,TRBJ2-5,few,-,TRBV29-1
TGTGCCAGCAGCTTAGGCCTGGGACTGCCCTATGGCTACACCTTC,CASSLGLGLPYGYTF,TRBJ1-2,few,-,TRBV7-6
TGTGCCAGCAGCCGAGACAGGAGCTCCTACGAGCAGTACTTC,CASSRDRSSYEQYF,TRBJ2-7,many,-,TRBV7-2
TGCGCCAGCAGGGGACTAGCGGGATTCTCCGGGGAGCTGTTTTTT,CASRGLAGFSGELFF,TRBJ2-2,-,TRBD2,TRBV5-1
TGCAGTGCTTGTCAGACTAGCGGGGACCCCAAGGAGCAGTTCTTC,CSACQTSGDPKEQFF,TRBJ2-1,-,TRBD2,TRBV20-1